This is a list of T cell receptor beta chains from one sample in a study of blood T cells in healthy people across ages. Via MiXCR, TCRdb re-called the 5' RACE reads, giving one row per CDR3 protein. There are 1,500,000 or so distinct CDR3 sequences in the sample; 42% occur only once, and 4% lies in the top ten. Material for sequencing was blood. These receptors were obtained from a woman aged 18-29 years in good health. Each CDR3 is given with its conserved first and last residue. A D gene is named only where the DNA matches it firmly. Clone size is given for some rows only: seen once, a few or many times, or a class if the clone is expanded.

j_call clone_size v_call d_call cdr3_aa cdr3_nt
TRBJ2-7 few TRBV20-1 . CSARDIYRVYEQYF TGCAGTGCTAGAGATATATACAGGGTCTACGAGCAGTACTTC
TRBJ2-2 . TRBV7-9 . CASSPDYSGTGEPFF TGTGCCAGCAGCCCGGACTATTCTGGCACCGGGGAGCCGTTTTTT
TRBJ2-7 . TRBV28 . CASRFWYSSDEQYF TGTGCCAGCAGATTCTGGTACTCCAGTGACGAGCAGTACTTC
TRBJ1-2 . TRBV4-3 . CASSQGGTTISSNYGYTF TGCGCCAGCAGCCAAGGGGGGACAACCATATCCTCCAACTATGGCTACACCTTC
TRBJ1-6 few TRBV7-9 TRBD1 CASSWNTGGSNSPLHF TGTGCCAGCAGCTGGAATACAGGGGGCAGTAATTCACCCCTCCACTTT
TRBJ2-1 . TRBV27 . CASSLLNRELEQFF TGTGCCAGCAGTTTATTAAATAGGGAACTTGAGCAGTTCTTC
TRBJ2-2 . TRBV28 . CASRPIFLNTGELFF TGTGCCAGCAGGCCGATATTCCTGAACACCGGGGAGCTGTTTTTT
TRBJ2-1 . TRBV4-3 . CASSQGAGSLNEQFF TGCGCCAGCAGCCAAGGGGCGGGATCCCTCAATGAGCAGTTCTTC
TRBJ2-7 . TRBV18 TRBD2 CASSPWEGSPYEQYF TGTGCCAGCTCACCGTGGGAGGGTAGCCCCTACGAGCAGTACTTC
TRBJ1-5 few TRBV12-3/TRBV12-4 . CASSKQATNNNQPQHF TGTGCCAGCAGTAAACAGGCGACGAATAACAATCAGCCCCAGCATTTT
TRBJ2-7 . TRBV20-1 . CSARDLQGNSYEQYF TGCAGTGCTAGAGATCTACAGGGTAACTCCTACGAGCAGTACTTC
TRBJ2-5 . TRBV6-1 TRBD2 CASRLGLAVETQYF TGTGCCAGCAGATTAGGACTAGCGGTAGAGACCCAGTACTTC
TRBJ1-2 few TRBV7-9 . CASSLFLLPAINGYTF TGTGCCAGCAGCTTATTCCTCCTCCCGGCGATCAATGGCTACACCTTC
TRBJ2-5 . TRBV20-1 TRBD2 CSAVHASGVKETQYF TGCAGTGCTGTCCATGCTAGCGGGGTTAAAGAGACCCAGTACTTC
TRBJ2-6 . TRBV6-6 TRBD1 CASREGQLSGANVLTF TGTGCCAGCAGAGAGGGACAGCTCTCTGGGGCCAACGTCCTGACTTTC
TRBJ2-4 . TRBV4-2 . CASSQENAKNIQYF TGTGCCAGCAGCCAAGAGAATGCCAAAAACATTCAGTACTTC
TRBJ1-3 . TRBV27 . CASRASRVRNTIYF TGTGCCAGCCGTGCGTCCAGAGTAAGAAACACCATATATTTT
TRBJ2-7 once TRBV18 . CASSLFVAGNAYEQYF TGTGCCAGCTCCCTTTTCGTGGCAGGGAATGCCTACGAGCAGTACTTC
TRBJ1-2 . TRBV30 . CAWSPDRFPNYGYTF TGTGCCTGGAGTCCCGACAGGTTTCCGAACTATGGCTACACCTTC
TRBJ2-1 once TRBV9 . CASSVDSRETQFF TGTGCCAGCAGCGTAGATAGTCGGGAGACCCAGTTCTTC
TRBJ1-6 . TRBV20-1 TRBD1 CSAEGALNSPLHF TGCAGTGCTGAGGGGGCACTTAATTCACCCCTCCACTTT
TRBJ2-5 few TRBV4-1 TRBD2 CASSQVSGRNNEQYF TGCGCCAGCAGCCAAGTAAGCGGGAGGAACAATGAGCAGTACTTC
TRBJ2-3 few TRBV7-9 . CASSSNYRASTDTQYF TGTGCCAGCAGCTCCAACTACAGGGCTAGCACAGATACGCAGTATTTT
TRBJ1-5 . TRBV21-1 . CASSPRSSQPQHF TGTGCCAGCAGCCCTCGGAGCTCTCAGCCCCAGCATTTT
TRBJ1-3 . TRBV12-3/TRBV12-4 . CASSFGSGARGNTIYF TGTGCCAGCAGTTTTGGGTCTGGGGCCAGAGGAAACACCATATATTTT
TRBJ1-1 . TRBV20-1 . CSAIDLGGAEAFF TGCAGTGCTATCGACCTAGGAGGAGCTGAAGCTTTCTTT
TRBJ1-1 few TRBV10-3 TRBD1 CAISDPGTASETEAFF TGTGCCATCAGTGACCCTGGGACAGCCAGTGAAACTGAAGCTTTCTTT
TRBJ2-5 few TRBV12-3/TRBV12-4 . CASSLSGLKTQYF TGTGCCAGCAGTTTAAGCGGCTTAAAGACCCAGTACTTC
TRBJ2-3 . TRBV6-2/TRBV6-3 . CASSFTSPPAADTQYF TGTGCCAGCAGTTTCACGTCGCCCCCGGCTGCGGATACGCAGTATTTT
TRBJ1-1 . TRBV27 . CASSFIGSGEAFF TGTGCCAGCAGTTTTATCGGGAGTGGTGAAGCTTTCTTT
TRBJ2-1 . TRBV5-1 . CASRFGRLARDNEQFF TGCGCCAGCAGGTTCGGTAGGCTAGCTAGGGACAATGAGCAGTTCTTC
TRBJ1-1 . TRBV7-6 TRBD1 CASSLQDRGGTEAFF TGTGCCAGCAGCCTACAAGACAGGGGAGGCACTGAAGCTTTCTTT
TRBJ2-1 many TRBV5-1 TRBD2 CASSGLGLAGASYNEQFF TGCGCCAGCAGCGGGCTCGGACTAGCGGGAGCTTCCTACAATGAGCAGTTCTTC
TRBJ2-5 . TRBV6-5 . CASTKASQETQYF TGTGCCAGCACTAAGGCCTCCCAAGAGACCCAGTACTTC
TRBJ1-2 . TRBV4-3 . CASSQDLRGAYYGYTF TGCGCCAGCAGCCAAGATCTTCGGGGGGCGTACTATGGCTACACCTTC
TRBJ2-5 few TRBV12-3/TRBV12-4 TRBD1 CASMTRAGQGETQYF TGTGCCAGCATGACAAGAGCGGGACAGGGTGAGACCCAGTACTTC
TRBJ2-7 few TRBV24-1 . CATSDLPPGGSYEQYF TGTGCCACCAGTGATTTGCCCCCCGGTGGCTCCTACGAGCAGTACTTC
TRBJ1-2 few TRBV5-1 . CASSLVAGILYGYTF TGCGCCAGCAGCTTGGTTGCAGGGATCCTGTATGGCTACACCTTC
TRBJ2-7 . TRBV7-2 TRBD1 CASSTRQGVPYEQYF TGTGCCAGCAGCACCAGACAGGGGGTACCCTACGAGCAGTACTTC
TRBJ2-5 few TRBV10-3 TRBD1 CAISDGDRDQETQYF TGTGCCATCAGTGACGGAGACAGGGACCAAGAGACCCAGTACTTC
TRBJ2-3 many TRBV10-3 . CAISPTETDTQYF TGTGCCATCAGCCCGACAGAAACAGATACGCAGTATTTT
TRBJ2-7 few TRBV10-2 TRBD2 CASSDSSGRALQSPYEQYF TGCGCCAGCAGTGATTCCAGCGGGAGGGCTCTACAATCCCCCTACGAGCAGTACTTC
TRBJ1-1 . TRBV9 TRBD1 CASSFGTGMTDTEAFF TGTGCCAGCAGCTTTGGGACAGGCATGACGGACACTGAAGCTTTCTTT
TRBJ1-5 . TRBV20-1 TRBD1 CSAGALGQGFNQPQHF TGCAGTGCTGGGGCCTTGGGACAGGGGTTCAATCAGCCCCAGCATTTT
TRBJ1-4 . TRBV11-2 . CASSLWGGNEKLFF TGTGCCAGCAGCTTATGGGGCGGAAATGAAAAACTGTTTTTT
TRBJ2-7 . TRBV7-6 TRBD2 CASSLGGGAGNEQYF TGTGCCAGCAGCTTAGGCGGGGGGGCAGGCAATGAGCAGTACTTC
TRBJ1-2 many TRBV6-5 . CASRLDGGNYGYTF TGTGCCAGCAGGCTGGACGGGGGAAACTATGGCTACACCTTC
TRBJ1-5 . TRBV6-2/TRBV6-3 TRBD1 CASSPTGVLQVFYQPQHF TGTGCCAGCAGCCCAACAGGGGTCCTCCAAGTTTTCTATCAGCCCCAGCATTTT
TRBJ2-1 few TRBV9 . CASSVGGGFGNEQFF TGTGCCAGCAGCGTAGGAGGAGGGTTTGGCAATGAGCAGTTCTTC
TRBJ2-4 . TRBV29-1 . CSVEEEGSLAKNIQYF TGCAGCGTTGAAGAGGAAGGGAGCCTAGCCAAAAACATTCAGTACTTC
TRBJ2-1 few TRBV7-9 . CASSLVERRNYNEQFF TGTGCCAGCAGCTTAGTAGAGCGTCGTAACTACAATGAGCAGTTCTTC